This TCR beta chain was identified during a study of graft-versus-host responses after intestinal transplantation. Across the study: Uniformly, recipients were administered anti-thymocyte globulin induction with subsequent tacrolimus and steroids for around 3 years. Whole-study findings and limits: GvH clone levels peaked in circulation, and this peak was associated with early post-transplant HvG declines. Recipient marrow harbored GvH clones, some of which surfaced first in ileum or blood.

Libraries were prepared by immunoSEQ multiplex PCR; TCRdb keeps only in-frame clonotypes and omits some of them. The sample has 80,000 to 90,000 clones; 90% are singletons. Concerning this clone itself: The antigen is not known.

Germline V lookup: CDR1 SGDLS, CDR2 YYNGEE. The CDR3 runs to 15 residues. Trimming cost V 0 bases and J 0 bases, with 9 bases left between them. Sample: unstimulated CD4+ T cells sorted from spleen or lymph node cells, taken before intestinal transplant. The source of this sequence is a human donor who received an intestinal transplant. The J gene is TRBJ1-1, the V gene TRBV9; D remains ambiguous. The CDR3, as DNA: TGTGCCAGCAGCGTAGGGGGAGGGATGAACACTGAAGCTTTCTTT. The encoded protein is CASSVGGGMNTEAFF.